Presented here are 13 T cell receptor beta chains from one specimen sequenced in a study of radiation and T cells in renal cell carcinoma. This table comes from immunoSEQ multiplex PCR, and its TCRdb copy is limited to in-frame clones, with some not included. The sample shows some 70,000 clones, roughly 82% of them seen only once. Time point described: blood 2 weeks post-SBRT. The treatment is: 15 Gy SBRT to primary tumor, nephrectomy 4 weeks later. This material consisted of blood, taken from a patient whose treatment included radiotherapy and nephrectomy. The receptors were sampled from a man aged 55 to 69 with renal cell carcinoma.

The J gene is TRBJ2-1, the V gene TRBV5-4; tentative D call: TRBD1 (6 bases). V lost 4 bases to trimming and J lost 8 bases, with 13 bases between them. The CDR3 has 13 residues. Germline V lookup: CDR1 SGHNT, CDR2 YYREEE (reference sequence). CDR3 protein: CASSVQGADEQFF. Written as DNA, the CDR3 is TGTGCCAGCAGCGTACAGGGTGCCGATGAGCAGTTCTTC.

The V call is TRBV30, the J call TRBJ2-5; 7 positions agree with TRBD2. V lost 3 bases, J lost 2 bases, and 6 bases stayed unmatched. Germline V gives CDR1 GTSNPN, CDR2 SVGIG (reference sequence). CDR3 length: 14 residues. In nucleotides, the CDR3 is TGTGCCTGGAGATCAGCGGGAATTCAAGAGACCCAGTACTTC. It translates to CAWRSAGIQETQYF.

V gene TRBV5-1 combines with J gene TRBJ2-1; TRBD1 might be the D (5 bases). The V and J ends lost 6 bases and 4 bases respectively, with 11 bases between them. The CDR3 totals 13 residues. Germline V gives CDR1 SGHRS, CDR2 YFSETQ. CDR3 loop: CASKGNQYNEQFF. The DNA for the CDR3 is TGCGCCAGCAAGGGGAACCAGTACAATGAGCAGTTCTTC.

This chain uses TRBV9 with TRBJ1-4; 7 bases are shared with TRBD1. Losses at the gene ends were 0 bases for V and 10 bases for J; bases not matched to a gene: 12. Germline V CDR1 and CDR2: SGDLS, YYNGEE. This CDR3 comprises 16 residues. In DNA form, the CDR3 reads TGTGCCAGCAGCGTAGGACAGGGAGGCAGGGATGGAAAACTGTTTTTT. It yields the protein CASSVGQGGRDGKLFF.

The chain has TRBV4-3 and TRBJ2-3; D unclear. The CDR3 sequence is 16 residues long. Germline loops: CDR1 LGHNA, CDR2 YSLEER. Between the trimmed V and J ends, which lost 1 base and 1 base, there was a span of 12 bases. The CDR3 nucleotides read TGCGCCAGCAGCCAAGGGTCTCAGCGAGGCACAGATACGCAGTATTTT. This sequence encodes CASSQGSQRGTDTQYF.

This clone was recorded a few times. The chain uses TRBV7-2 and TRBJ2-2; 7 bases align to TRBD2. The CDR3 length is 18 residues. Germline values: CDR1 SGHTA, CDR2 FQGNSA. Germline trimming cut 3 bases from V and 2 bases from J; bases unmatched to any gene: 12. CDR3 nucleotide sequence: TGTGCCAGCAGCTTGCCGGGACTACCTGCCCTCAACACCGGGGAGCTGTTTTTT. It encodes CASSLPGLPALNTGELFF.

This clone occurred once. The rearrangement uses TRBV7-3 and TRBJ2-3; 9 nucleotides line up with TRBD2. Germline values: CDR1 SGHTA, CDR2 FQGTGA. The CDR3 contains 17 residues. J gave up 0 bases and V 5 bases, and 9 bases lay outside the gene matches. The CDR3 is CASSPEGTSWSTDTQYF. The CDR3 bases are TGTGCCAGCAGCCCCGAAGGGACTAGCTGGAGCACAGATACGCAGTATTTT. The full variable domain, in which reference TRBV7-3 and TRBJ2-3 provide the parts outside the CDR3, is GAGVSQTPSNKVTEKGKYVELRCDPISGHTALYWYRQSLGQGPEFLIYFQGTGAADDSGLPNDRFFAVRPEGSVSTLKIQRTERGDSAVYLCASSPEGTSWSTDTQYFGPGTRLTVL.

V gene TRBV15 combines with J gene TRBJ2-1; TRBD2 is a possible D gene (6 bases). The CDR3 consists of 14 residues. Germline CDR1 reads LNHNV; CDR2 reads YYDKDF (reference sequence). The germline V and J ends were trimmed by 1 base and 8 bases, with 12 bases remaining between them. The CDR3 reads CATSRGLATDEQFF. In nucleotides, the CDR3 is TGTGCCACCAGCAGAGGGCTAGCGACGGATGAGCAGTTCTTC.

This clone is deemed medium-sized. V usage is TRBV14 and J usage is TRBJ1-2; D unresolved. This CDR3 spans 13 amino acids. CDR1 is SGHDN, CDR2 FVKESK, per germline. Trimming took off 4 bases at V and 2 bases at J, with 8 bases between the two ends. Here the CDR3 reads CASSPQYNYGYTF. The CDR3 DNA reads as TGTGCCAGCAGCCCACAATACAACTATGGCTACACCTTC.

The CDR3 loop is CASSLNQDYEQYF. The CDR3 DNA follows: TGTGCCAGCAGCCTGAACCAGGACTACGAGCAGTACTTC. This chain connects TRBV5-6 to TRBJ2-7; no clear D gene. CDR1 and CDR2 from the germline V gene are SGHDT and YYEEEE. There are 13 residues in the CDR3. Trimming took 4 bases from V and 3 from J, leaving 11 bases between them.

V usage is TRBV2 and J usage is TRBJ2-1; no clear D gene. From germline, CDR1 is SNHLY and CDR2 FYNNEI. CDR3 length: 13 residues. V dropped 3 bases and J dropped 5 bases, with 8 bases sitting between them. For the CDR3, the DNA is TGTGCCAGCAGTGAGGGGTACCACAATGAGCAGTTCTTC. This sequence encodes CASSEGYHNEQFF.

The rearrangement links TRBV28 to TRBJ1-5; 8 nucleotides match TRBD1. Germline loops: CDR1 MDHEN, CDR2 SYDVKM. The J segment lost 4 bases and the V segment lost 2 bases, leaving 7 bases of the junction unmatched. There are 16 residues in the CDR3. The CDR3 region is CASSLGDGTGNQPQHF. The CDR3 nucleotides read TGTGCCAGCAGTTTAGGGGACGGGACAGGTAATCAGCCCCAGCATTTT. Looking up the rest from reference TRBV28 and TRBJ1-5 gives the full variable domain: DVKVTQSSRYLVKRTGEKVFLECVQDMDHENMFWYRQDPGLGLRLIYFSYDVKMKEKGDIPEGYSVSREKKERFSLILESASTNQTSMYLCASSLGDGTGNQPQHFGDGTRLSIL.

The chain uses TRBV5-1 and TRBJ2-7, with D perhaps TRBD1 or TRBD2 (5 bases each). Per germline, CDR1 SGHRS and CDR2 YFSETQ. V shed 0 bases and J shed 6 bases, with 16 bases lying between them. The CDR3 sequence is 15 residues long. The CDR3 loop is CASSLGSRDVVEQYF. CDR3 nucleotides: TGCGCCAGCAGCTTGGGGTCCCGGGACGTTGTCGAGCAGTACTTC.